Listed below are T cell receptor beta chains from one sample, sequenced in a study of OX40 agonist ivuxolimab in advanced cancers. Sequencing was performed with immunoSEQ multiplex PCR; in TCRdb, only in-frame clones are kept and a portion is missing. This table has approximately 49,000 clones, 85% appearing once. The sequences come from CD4+ or CD8+ T cells sorted from blood, collected in a trial of the OX40 agonist ivuxolimab. Receptors were obtained from an adult with an advanced solid tumor such as melanoma, head and neck, liver or kidney cancer. Both conserved end residues are part of each CDR3. The D gene is left open where the match is weak. The size field is filled for only some rows; it gives once, few, many or a size class.

D gene,J gene,V gene,clone size,CDR3 DNA,CDR3 protein
-,TRBJ2-1,TRBV27,-,TGTGCCAGCAGTTTAATGGACAGCTACAATGAGCAGTTCTTC,CASSLMDSYNEQFF
-,TRBJ1-4,TRBV5-6,-,TGTGCCAGCAGCTTAACAGGGAATGAAAAACTGTTTTTT,CASSLTGNEKLFF
TRBD2,TRBJ2-1,TRBV7-6,-,TGTGCCAGCAGCAGGGGCTGGCGGGGGGGCTTGAATGAGCAGTTCTTC,CASSRGWRGGLNEQFF
-,TRBJ1-4,TRBV9,-,TGTGCCAGCAGCCCCGGTATGGAAAAACTGTTTTTT,CASSPGMEKLFF
TRBD2,TRBJ2-1,TRBV9,few,TGTGCCAGCAGCGCCCCCGCTAGCGGCTACCGAAACAATGAGCAGTTCTTC,CASSAPASGYRNNEQFF
TRBD2,TRBJ2-5,TRBV28,-,TGTGCCAGCAGTTTTATAACTAGCGGGGGAATTCCCTCCCTGACCCAGTACTTC,CASSFITSGGIPSLTQYF
TRBD2,TRBJ2-1,TRBV6-1,-,TGTGCCAGCAGTGACCGACTAGCGGGGTACAATGAGCAGTTCTTC,CASSDRLAGYNEQFF
-,TRBJ1-1,TRBV7-8,-,TGTGCCAGCAGCCCCGCCTACAGAACTGAAGCTTTCTTT,CASSPAYRTEAFF
-,TRBJ2-2,TRBV7-9,once,TGTGCCAGCAGCTTAGTTCTGAACACCGGGGAGCTGTTTTTT,CASSLVLNTGELFF
TRBD2,TRBJ2-1,TRBV4-2,-,TGTGCCAGCAGCCACGAACGGCTAGCGGGGAATGAGCAGTTCTTC,CASSHERLAGNEQFF
TRBD1,TRBJ1-1,TRBV6-5,-,TGTGCCAGCAGTTCGACAGGGGTCACTGAAGCTTTCTTT,CASSSTGVTEAFF
-,TRBJ1-1,TRBV27,-,TGTGCCAGCAGTTTATCGGGGGGGGGAACTGAAGCTTTCTTT,CASSLSGGGTEAFF
-,TRBJ1-5,TRBV11-2,-,TGTGCCAGCAGCCCTAGTGGAGAGGGGAGCAATCAGCCCCAGCATTTT,CASSPSGEGSNQPQHF
-,TRBJ2-2,TRBV11-2,-,TGTGCCAGCAGCTTAGATCTCGCGGCGGGGCAGGGGAGCACCGGGGAGCTGTTTTTT,CASSLDLAAGQGSTGELFF
TRBD2,TRBJ2-1,TRBV29-1,-,TGCAGCGGCGAGCGGGGACCCTATGTCTCCAATGAGCAGTTCTTC,CSGERGPYVSNEQFF
TRBD1,TRBJ2-7,TRBV30,-,TGTGCCTGGAGCACGGGACAGGGGTTCTACGAGCAGTACTTC,CAWSTGQGFYEQYF
TRBD1,TRBJ1-2,TRBV6-5,-,TGTGCCAGCAGTCGTCAGGGGGCAGACGGCTACACCTTC,CASSRQGADGYTF
-,TRBJ2-3,TRBV5-6,once,TGTGCCAGCAGCTTTGGCACAGATACGCAGTATTTT,CASSFGTDTQYF
-,TRBJ2-1,TRBV12-5,-,TGTGCTAGTGGTTTCGGGTCGAGGGGGGACAATGAGCAGTTCTTC,CASGFGSRGDNEQFF
-,TRBJ1-1,TRBV10-3,-,TGTGCCATCAGTGTGGCCGGGGGGTATGGTGAAGCTTTCTTT,CAISVAGGYGEAFF
-,TRBJ1-1,TRBV5-1,-,TGCGCCAGCAGCTTGGTGGGCAGACCAAACACTGAAGCTTTCTTT,CASSLVGRPNTEAFF
TRBD2,TRBJ2-3,TRBV5-1,-,TGCGCCAGCAGCTTACAGCGGGGTAATCCTAGCACAGATACGCAGTATTTT,CASSLQRGNPSTDTQYF
-,TRBJ1-2,TRBV19,-,TGTGCCAGTAGCGTATTGTCGTCAGGGCAGTATGGCTACACCTTC,CASSVLSSGQYGYTF
TRBD1,TRBJ1-4,TRBV6-5,-,TGTGCCAGCAGTTACTCCGGGACAGATGAAGAAAAACTGTTTTTT,CASSYSGTDEEKLFF
-,TRBJ1-1,TRBV5-1,-,TGCGCCAGCAGCTTGGGGGGGATCACTGAAGCTTTCTTT,CASSLGGITEAFF
-,TRBJ1-5,TRBV28,few,TGTGCCAGCAGTTTTTTGTCCGGCCAGCCCCAGCATTTT,CASSFLSGQPQHF
-,TRBJ1-1,TRBV6-5,-,TGTGCCAGCTACTTCCGGAACACTGAAGCTTTCTTT,CASYFRNTEAFF
-,TRBJ2-1,TRBV29-1,-,TGCAGCCTCGGGGGGCAGGATAGGAATGAGCAGTTCTTC,CSLGGQDRNEQFF
-,TRBJ1-1,TRBV13,-,TGTGCCAGCAGCTTTTTAGACACTGAAGCTTTCTTT,CASSFLDTEAFF
TRBD1,TRBJ1-1,TRBV28,-,TGTGCCAGCAGTTTACCATGGGACAGGGGGCGAGCGAACACTGAAGCTTTCTTT,CASSLPWDRGRANTEAFF
TRBD2,TRBJ2-1,TRBV11-2,few,TGTGCCAGCAGCTTAGATCTAGTGGAAACTAGCGGGGGCCAAGGTAATGAGCAGTTCTTC,CASSLDLVETSGGQGNEQFF
TRBD2,TRBJ2-3,TRBV10-3,-,TGTGCCATCAGTGACCCGGGACTAGCTCCTGGCACAGATACGCAGTATTTT,CAISDPGLAPGTDTQYF
-,TRBJ1-1,TRBV6-5,-,TGTGCCAGCAGTCCAATAGACAGCCTGAACACTGAAGCTTTCTTT,CASSPIDSLNTEAFF
-,TRBJ1-1,TRBV6-5,-,TGTGCCAGCAGTTACTCCGGGACGGCGAACACTGAAGCTTTCTTT,CASSYSGTANTEAFF
-,TRBJ2-7,TRBV28,-,TGTGCCAGCAGTTTTATCTTACCCCCCTACGAGCAGTACTTC,CASSFILPPYEQYF
TRBD1,TRBJ1-5,TRBV6-5,few,TGTGCCAGCGGGACAGGGGTGTTTCAGCCCCAGCATTTT,CASGTGVFQPQHF
TRBD2,TRBJ2-3,TRBV14,-,TGTGCCAGCAGCCTTACTAGCGGGGCTGGAGATACGCAGTATTTT,CASSLTSGAGDTQYF
-,TRBJ1-5,TRBV28,-,TGTGCCAGCAGTACCCACCGGGACGGAATTAGCAATCAGCCCCAGCATTTT,CASSTHRDGISNQPQHF
-,TRBJ2-5,TRBV7-2,-,TGTGCCAGCAGCTTAACCAATTGGGCGTCGCGAGAGACCCAGTACTTC,CASSLTNWASRETQYF
TRBD1,TRBJ2-7,TRBV7-6,-,TGTGCCAGCAGCTCGGGACAGGGTGGGTACGAGCAGTACTTC,CASSSGQGGYEQYF
-,TRBJ2-4,TRBV7-2,-,TGTGCCAGCAGCTTAGAGCTGGGAAACATTCAGTACTTC,CASSLELGNIQYF
-,TRBJ1-3,TRBV5-6,-,TGTGCCAGCAGCACACCGGGACCGCCGGGAAACACCATATATTTT,CASSTPGPPGNTIYF
-,TRBJ2-1,TRBV4-1,-,TGCGCCAGCAGCCATTACAATGAGCAGTTCTTC,CASSHYNEQFF
TRBD2,TRBJ2-1,TRBV4-1,-,TGCGCCAGCAGCCAAGATGGGGGGGATCCCTACAATGAGCAGTTCTTC,CASSQDGGDPYNEQFF
TRBD2,TRBJ2-1,TRBV4-1,-,TGCGCCAGCAGCCAAGAAGCGCTAGCGGGGGGGGTCCATGAGCAGTTCTTC,CASSQEALAGGVHEQFF
TRBD1,TRBJ1-1,TRBV7-6,-,TGTGCCAGCAGCTTAGACGGACAGGGCTACACTGAAGCTTTCTTT,CASSLDGQGYTEAFF
-,TRBJ2-7,TRBV7-2,-,TGTGCCAGCAGCTCAACAAGGACACTGACGGGCTACGAGCAGTACTTC,CASSSTRTLTGYEQYF
-,TRBJ1-1,TRBV6-1,-,TGTGCCAGCAGCCTCGGTGTGCACACTGAAGCTTTCTTT,CASSLGVHTEAFF
TRBD1,TRBJ2-7,TRBV7-2,once,TGTGCCAGCAGTTACACAGGGGGCATAGGCTACGAGCAGTACTTC,CASSYTGGIGYEQYF
-,TRBJ1-1,TRBV7-9,-,TGTGCCAGCAGCTTAGGCGGCGGGACTGAAGCTTTCTTT,CASSLGGGTEAFF
-,TRBJ2-6,TRBV7-6,-,TGTGCCAGCAGCCGCTCTGGGGCCAACGTCCTGACTTTC,CASSRSGANVLTF